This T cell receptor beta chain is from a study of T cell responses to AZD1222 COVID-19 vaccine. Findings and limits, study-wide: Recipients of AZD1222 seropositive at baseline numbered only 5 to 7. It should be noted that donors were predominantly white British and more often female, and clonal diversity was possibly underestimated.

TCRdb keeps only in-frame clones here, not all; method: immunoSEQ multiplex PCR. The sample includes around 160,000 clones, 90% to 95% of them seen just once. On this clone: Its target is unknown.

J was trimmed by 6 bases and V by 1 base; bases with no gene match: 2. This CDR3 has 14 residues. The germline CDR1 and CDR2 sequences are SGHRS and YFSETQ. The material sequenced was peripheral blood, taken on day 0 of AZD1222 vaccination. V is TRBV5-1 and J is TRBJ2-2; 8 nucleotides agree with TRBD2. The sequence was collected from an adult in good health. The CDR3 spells CASSLYGRAGELFF. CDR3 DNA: TGCGCCAGCAGCTTGTACGGGAGGGCCGGGGAGCTGTTTTTT. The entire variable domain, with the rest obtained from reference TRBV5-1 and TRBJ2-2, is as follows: KAGVTQTPRYLIKTRGQQVTLSCSPISGHRSVSWYQQTPGQGLQFLFEYFSETQRNKGNFPGRFSGRQFSNSRSEMNVSTLELGDSALYLCASSLYGRAGELFFGEGSRLTVL.